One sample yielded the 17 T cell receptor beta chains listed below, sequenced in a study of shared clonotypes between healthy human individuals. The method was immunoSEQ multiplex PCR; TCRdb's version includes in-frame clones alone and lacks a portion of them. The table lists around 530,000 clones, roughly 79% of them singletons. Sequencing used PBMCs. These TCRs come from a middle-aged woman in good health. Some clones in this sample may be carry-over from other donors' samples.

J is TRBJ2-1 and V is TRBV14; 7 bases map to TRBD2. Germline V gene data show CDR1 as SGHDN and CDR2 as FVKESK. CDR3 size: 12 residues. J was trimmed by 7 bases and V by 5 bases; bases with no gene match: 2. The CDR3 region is CASSSGINEQFF. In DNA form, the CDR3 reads TGTGCCAGCAGCAGCGGGATAAATGAGCAGTTCTTC.

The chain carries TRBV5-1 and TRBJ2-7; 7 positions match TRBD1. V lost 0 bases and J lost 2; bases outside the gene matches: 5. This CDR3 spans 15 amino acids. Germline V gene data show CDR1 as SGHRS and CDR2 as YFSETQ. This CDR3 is CASSLGDSGPYEQYF. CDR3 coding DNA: TGCGCCAGCAGCTTGGGGGACAGTGGACCCTACGAGCAGTACTTC.

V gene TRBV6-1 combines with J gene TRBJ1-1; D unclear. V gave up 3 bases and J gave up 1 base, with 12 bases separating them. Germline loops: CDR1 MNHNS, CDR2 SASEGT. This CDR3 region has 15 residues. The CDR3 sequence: CASSDHATKNTEAFF. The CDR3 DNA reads TGTGCCAGCAGTGACCACGCCACTAAGAACACTGAAGCTTTCTTT.

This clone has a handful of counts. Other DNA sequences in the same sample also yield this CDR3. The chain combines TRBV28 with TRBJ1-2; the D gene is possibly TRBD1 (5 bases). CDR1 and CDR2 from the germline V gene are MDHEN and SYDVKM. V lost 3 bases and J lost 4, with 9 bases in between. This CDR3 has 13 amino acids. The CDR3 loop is CASSFGTAYGYTF. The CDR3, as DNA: TGTGCCAGCAGTTTCGGGACGGCCTATGGCTACACCTTC.

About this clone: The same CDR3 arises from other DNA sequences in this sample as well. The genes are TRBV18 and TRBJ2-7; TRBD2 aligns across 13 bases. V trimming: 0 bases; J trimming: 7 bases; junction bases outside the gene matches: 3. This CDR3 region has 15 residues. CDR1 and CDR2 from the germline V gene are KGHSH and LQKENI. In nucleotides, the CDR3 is TGTGCCAGCTCACCACCCACTAGCGGGAGGGGGGAGCAGTACTTC. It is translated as CASSPPTSGRGEQYF. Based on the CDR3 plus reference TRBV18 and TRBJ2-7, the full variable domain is NAGVMQNPRHLVRRRGQEARLRCSPMKGHSHVYWYRQLPEEGLKFMVYLQKENIIDESGMPKERFSAEFPKEGPSILRIQQVVRGDSAAYFCASSPPTSGRGEQYFGPGTRLTVT.

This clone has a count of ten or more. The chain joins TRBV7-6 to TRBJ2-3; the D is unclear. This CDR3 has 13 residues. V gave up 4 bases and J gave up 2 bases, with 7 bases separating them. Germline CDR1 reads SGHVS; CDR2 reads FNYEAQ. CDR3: CASSSPFTDTQYF. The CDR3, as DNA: TGTGCCAGCAGCTCCCCCTTCACAGATACGCAGTATTTT.

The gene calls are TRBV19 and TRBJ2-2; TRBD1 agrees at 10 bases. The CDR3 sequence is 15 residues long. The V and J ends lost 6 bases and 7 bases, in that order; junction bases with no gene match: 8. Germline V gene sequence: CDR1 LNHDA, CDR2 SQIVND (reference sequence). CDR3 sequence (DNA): TGTGCCAGTAGGCCAACCGGGACAGGGGTCGGGGAGCTGTTTTTT. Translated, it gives CASRPTGTGVGELFF.

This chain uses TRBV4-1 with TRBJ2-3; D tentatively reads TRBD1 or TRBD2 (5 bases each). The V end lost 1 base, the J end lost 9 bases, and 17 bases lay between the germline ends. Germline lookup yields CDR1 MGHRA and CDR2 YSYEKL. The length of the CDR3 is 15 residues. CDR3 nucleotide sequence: TGCGCCAGCAGCCAAGGGGGGAGCGGCTTGTACACGCAGTATTTT. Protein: CASSQGGSGLYTQYF.

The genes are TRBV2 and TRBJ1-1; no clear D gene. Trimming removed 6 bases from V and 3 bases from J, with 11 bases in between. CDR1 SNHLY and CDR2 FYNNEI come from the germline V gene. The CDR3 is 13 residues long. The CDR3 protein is CASRVQPDTEAFF. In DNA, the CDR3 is TGTGCCAGCAGAGTCCAGCCGGACACTGAAGCTTTCTTT. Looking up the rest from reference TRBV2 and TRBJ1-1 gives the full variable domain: EPEVTQTPSHQVTQMGQEVILRCVPISNHLYFYWYRQILGQKVEFLVSFYNNEISEKSEIFDDQFSVERPDGSNFTLKIRSTKLEDSAMYFCASRVQPDTEAFFGQGTRLTVV.

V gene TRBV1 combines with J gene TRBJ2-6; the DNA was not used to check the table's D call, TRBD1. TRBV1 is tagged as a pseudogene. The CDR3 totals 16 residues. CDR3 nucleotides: TGCACCAGCAGAAGTTGTGCACAAAGTCGGGCCAACGTCCTGACTTTC. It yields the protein CTSRSCAQSRANVLTF.

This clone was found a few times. In DNA, the CDR3 is TGTGCCAGCAGCCTGGGCAGGGCCAACGAGCAGTACTTC. The encoded protein is CASSLGRANEQYF. This chain connects TRBV28 to TRBJ2-7; D possibly corresponds to TRBD1 (5 bases). Trimming left V 6 bases short and J 5 bases short, with 14 bases between. This CDR3 is built from 13 residues. Per germline, CDR1 MDHEN and CDR2 SYDVKM.

CDR3 amino acids: CASSLLAGGSGAQYF. CDR3 DNA sequence: TGTGCCAGCAGTCTCTTAGCGGGAGGGTCTGGGGCCCAGTACTTC. V is TRBV6-5 and J is TRBJ2-5, with 11 bases identical to TRBD2. With 5 bases clipped from V and 9 bases from J, the junction kept 11 bases outside the gene matches. CDR1 is MNHEY and CDR2 is SVGAGI in the germline V gene. CDR3 length: 15 amino acids.

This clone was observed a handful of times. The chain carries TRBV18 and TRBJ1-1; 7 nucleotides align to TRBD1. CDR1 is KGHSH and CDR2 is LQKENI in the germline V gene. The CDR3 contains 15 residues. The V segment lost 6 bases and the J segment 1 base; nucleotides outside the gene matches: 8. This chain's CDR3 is CASSEGARRNTEAFF. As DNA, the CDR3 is TGTGCCAGCTCCGAGGGGGCTAGAAGGAACACTGAAGCTTTCTTT.

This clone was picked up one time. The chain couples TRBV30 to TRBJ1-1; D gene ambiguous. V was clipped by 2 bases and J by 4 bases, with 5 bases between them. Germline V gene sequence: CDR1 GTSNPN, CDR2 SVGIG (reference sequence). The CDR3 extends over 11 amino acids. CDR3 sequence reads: CAWSPATEAFF. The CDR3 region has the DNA TGTGCCTGGAGTCCAGCCACTGAAGCTTTCTTT. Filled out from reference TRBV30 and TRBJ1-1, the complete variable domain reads SQTIHQWPATLVQPVGSPLSLECTVEGTSNPNLYWYRQAAGRGLQLLFYSVGIGQISSEVPQNLSASRPQDRQFILSSKKLLLSDSGFYLCAWSPATEAFFGQGTRLTVV.

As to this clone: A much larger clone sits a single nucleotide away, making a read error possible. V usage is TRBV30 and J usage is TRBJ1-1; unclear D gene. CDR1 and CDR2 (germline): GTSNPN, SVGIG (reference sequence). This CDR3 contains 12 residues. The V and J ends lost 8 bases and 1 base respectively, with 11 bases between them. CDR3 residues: CARMGGNTEAFF. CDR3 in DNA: TGTGCCAGGATGGGTGGGAACACTGAAGCTTTCTTT.

The CDR3 bases are TGTGCCAGCAGCCCCCTCCCGGGCGAGACCCAGTACTTC. It is translated as CASSPLPGETQYF. This rearrangement joins TRBV9 to TRBJ2-5; D call uncertain. Trimming shortened V by 4 bases and J by 5 bases, and 12 bases separated the two germline ends. CDR1 is SGDLS, CDR2 YYNGEE, per germline. This CDR3 is built from 13 residues.

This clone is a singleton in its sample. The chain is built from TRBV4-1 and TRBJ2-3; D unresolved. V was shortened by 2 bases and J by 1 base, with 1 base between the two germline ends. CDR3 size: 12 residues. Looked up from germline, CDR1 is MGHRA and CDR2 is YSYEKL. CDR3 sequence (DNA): TGCGCCAGCAGCCAACGCACAGATACGCAGTATTTT. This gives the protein CASSQRTDTQYF.